This TCR beta chain was identified in a study of early T cells in non-severe SARS-CoV-2 infection. Turning to the study itself: Sequenced bulk RNA came from whole blood that was unsorted, and chains were unpaired. Study-level points and caveats: Anti-spike CD8 specificities were favored by VDJdb matching, whose results missed private and CD4 specificities.

This clonotype was counted at least ten times. What it binds is not known. The TCR library protocol was used to attach unique molecular identifiers. These identifiers were attached to individual cDNA molecules. TCRdb reprocessed the 5' RACE reads with MiXCR, giving one entry per CDR3 protein. Seen here are approximately 66,000 distinct CDR3 sequences, around 13% observed once, and the top ten hold approximately 5.5%. Germline assignment: CDR1 SGHAT and CDR2 FQNNGV. The CDR3 runs 14 residues. V trimming: 5 bases; J trimming: 3 bases; junction bases outside the gene matches: 1. The genes are TRBV11-2 and TRBJ2-1, with 10 positions matching TRBD2. Input material: whole blood. This receptor was identified in an adult who was a healthcare worker with PCR-confirmed SARS-CoV-2 infection or an uninfected control (not recorded which). DNA for the CDR3: TGTGCCAGCAGCCTAGCGGGGGTCTACAATGAGCAGTTCTTC. Translated: CASSLAGVYNEQFF.